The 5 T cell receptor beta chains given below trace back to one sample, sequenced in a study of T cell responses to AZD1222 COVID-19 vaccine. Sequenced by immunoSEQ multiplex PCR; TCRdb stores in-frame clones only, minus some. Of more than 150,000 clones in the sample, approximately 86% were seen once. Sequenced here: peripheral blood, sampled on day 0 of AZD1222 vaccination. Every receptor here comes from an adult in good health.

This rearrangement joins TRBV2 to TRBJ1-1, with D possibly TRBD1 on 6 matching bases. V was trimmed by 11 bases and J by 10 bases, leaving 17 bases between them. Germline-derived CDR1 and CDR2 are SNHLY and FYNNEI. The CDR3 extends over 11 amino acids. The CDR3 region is CALPSGGRAFF. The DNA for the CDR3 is TGTGCCTTGCCCTCCGGGGGGCGAGCTTTCTTT. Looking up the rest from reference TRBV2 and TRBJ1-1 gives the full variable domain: EPEVTQTPSHQVTQMGQEVILRCVPISNHLYFYWYRQILGQKVEFLVSFYNNEISEKSEIFDDQFSVERPDGSNFTLKIRSTKLEDSAMYFCALPSGGRAFFGQGTRLTVV.

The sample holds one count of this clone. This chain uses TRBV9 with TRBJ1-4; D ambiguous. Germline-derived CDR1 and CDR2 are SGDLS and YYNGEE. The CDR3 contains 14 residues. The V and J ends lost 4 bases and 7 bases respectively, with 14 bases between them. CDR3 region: CASSPRAGSEKLFF. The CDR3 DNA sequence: TGTGCCAGCAGCCCCCGAGCGGGTAGTGAAAAACTGTTTTTT.

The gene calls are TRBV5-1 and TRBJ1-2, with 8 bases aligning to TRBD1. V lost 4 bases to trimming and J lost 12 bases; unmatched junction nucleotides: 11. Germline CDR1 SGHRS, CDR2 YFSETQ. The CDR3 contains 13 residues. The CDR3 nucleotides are TGCGCCAGCAGCCCTGGACAGGGAATGGCTAACACCTTC. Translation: CASSPGQGMANTF.

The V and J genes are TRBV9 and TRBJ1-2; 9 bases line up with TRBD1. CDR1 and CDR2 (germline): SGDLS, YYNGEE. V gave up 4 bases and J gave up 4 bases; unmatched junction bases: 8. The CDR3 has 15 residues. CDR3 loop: CASSLRGTGSYGYTF. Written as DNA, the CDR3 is TGTGCCAGCAGCTTACGAGGGACAGGGAGCTATGGCTACACCTTC.

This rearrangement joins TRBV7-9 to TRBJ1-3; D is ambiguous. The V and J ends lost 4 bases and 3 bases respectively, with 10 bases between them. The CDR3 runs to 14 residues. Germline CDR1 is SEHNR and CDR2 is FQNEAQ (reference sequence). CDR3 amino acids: CASSYPESGNTIYF. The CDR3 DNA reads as TGTGCCAGCAGCTACCCGGAGAGTGGAAACACCATATATTTT. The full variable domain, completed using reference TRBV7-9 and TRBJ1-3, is DTGVSQNPRHKITKRGQNVTFRCDPISEHNRLYWYRQTLGQGPEFLTYFQNEAQLEKSRLLSDRFSAERPKGSFSTLEIQRTEQGDSAMYLCASSYPESGNTIYFGEGSWLTVV.